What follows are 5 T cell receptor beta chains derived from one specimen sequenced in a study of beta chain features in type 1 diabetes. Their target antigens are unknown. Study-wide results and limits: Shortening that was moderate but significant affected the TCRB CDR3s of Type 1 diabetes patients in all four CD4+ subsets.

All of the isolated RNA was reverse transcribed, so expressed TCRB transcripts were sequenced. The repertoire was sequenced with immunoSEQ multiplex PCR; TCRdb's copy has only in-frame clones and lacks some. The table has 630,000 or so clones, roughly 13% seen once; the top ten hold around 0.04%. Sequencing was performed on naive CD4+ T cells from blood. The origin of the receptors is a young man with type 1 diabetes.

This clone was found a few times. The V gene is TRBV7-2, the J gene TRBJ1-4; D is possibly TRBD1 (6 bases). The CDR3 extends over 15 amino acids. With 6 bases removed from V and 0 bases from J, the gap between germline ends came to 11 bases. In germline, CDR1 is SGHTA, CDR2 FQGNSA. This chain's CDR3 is CASRIGQPTNEKLFF. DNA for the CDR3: TGTGCCAGCAGAATCGGACAGCCAACTAATGAAAAACTGTTTTTT.

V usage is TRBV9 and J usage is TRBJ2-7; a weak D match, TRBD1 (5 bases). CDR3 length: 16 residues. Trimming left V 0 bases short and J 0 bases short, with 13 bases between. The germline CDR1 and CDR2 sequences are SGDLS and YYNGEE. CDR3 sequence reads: CASSVAGADHSYEQYF. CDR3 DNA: TGTGCCAGCAGCGTAGCTGGGGCGGACCACTCCTACGAGCAGTACTTC.

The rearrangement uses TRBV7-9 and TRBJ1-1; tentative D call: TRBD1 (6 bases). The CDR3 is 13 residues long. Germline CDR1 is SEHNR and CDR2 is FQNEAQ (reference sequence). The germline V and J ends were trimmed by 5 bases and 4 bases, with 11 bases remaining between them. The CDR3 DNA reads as TGTGCCAGCAGCCCCCAACAGGGCACTGAAGCTTTCTTT. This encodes CASSPQQGTEAFF.

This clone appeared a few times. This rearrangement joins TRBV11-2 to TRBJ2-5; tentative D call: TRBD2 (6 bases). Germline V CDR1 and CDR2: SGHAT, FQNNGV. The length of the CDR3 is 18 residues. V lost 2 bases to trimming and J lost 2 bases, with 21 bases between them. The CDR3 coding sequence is TGTGCCAGCAGCTTAAGAGGGGCACTTGGGCTAGCGCAAGAGACCCAGTACTTC. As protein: CASSLRGALGLAQETQYF. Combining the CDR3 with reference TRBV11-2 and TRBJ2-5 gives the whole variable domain EAGVAQSPRYKIIEKRQSVAFWCNPISGHATLYWYQQILGQGPKLLIQFQNNGVVDDSQLPKDRFSAERLKGVDSTLKIQPAKLEDSAVYLCASSLRGALGLAQETQYFGPGTRLLVL.

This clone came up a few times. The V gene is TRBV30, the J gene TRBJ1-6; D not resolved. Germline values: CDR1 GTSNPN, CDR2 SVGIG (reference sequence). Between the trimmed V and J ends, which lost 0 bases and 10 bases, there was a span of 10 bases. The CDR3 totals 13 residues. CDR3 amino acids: CAWSVRGWSPLHF. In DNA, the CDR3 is TGTGCCTGGAGTGTACGGGGTTGGTCACCCCTCCACTTT.